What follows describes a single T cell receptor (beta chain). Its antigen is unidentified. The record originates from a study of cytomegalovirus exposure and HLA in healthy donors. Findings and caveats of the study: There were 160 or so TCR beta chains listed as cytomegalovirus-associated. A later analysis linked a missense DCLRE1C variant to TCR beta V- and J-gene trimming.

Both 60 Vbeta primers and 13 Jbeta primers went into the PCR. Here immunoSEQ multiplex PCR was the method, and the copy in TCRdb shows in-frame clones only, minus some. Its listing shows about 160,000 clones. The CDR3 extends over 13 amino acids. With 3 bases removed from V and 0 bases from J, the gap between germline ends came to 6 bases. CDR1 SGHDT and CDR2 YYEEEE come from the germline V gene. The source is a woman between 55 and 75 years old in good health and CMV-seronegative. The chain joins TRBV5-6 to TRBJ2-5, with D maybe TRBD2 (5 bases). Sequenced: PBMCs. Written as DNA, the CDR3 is TGTGCCAGCAGCTATAGCGACCAAGAGACCCAGTACTTC. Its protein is CASSYSDQETQYF.